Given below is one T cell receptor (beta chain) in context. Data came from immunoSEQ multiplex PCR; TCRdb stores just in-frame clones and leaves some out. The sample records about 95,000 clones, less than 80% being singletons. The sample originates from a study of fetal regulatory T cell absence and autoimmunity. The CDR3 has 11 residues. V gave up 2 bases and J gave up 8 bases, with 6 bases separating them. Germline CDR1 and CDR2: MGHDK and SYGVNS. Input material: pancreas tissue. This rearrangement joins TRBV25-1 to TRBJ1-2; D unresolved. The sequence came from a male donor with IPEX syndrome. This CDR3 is CASSEGRGYTF. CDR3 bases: TGTGCCAGCAGTGAAGGGAGAGGCTACACCTTC.